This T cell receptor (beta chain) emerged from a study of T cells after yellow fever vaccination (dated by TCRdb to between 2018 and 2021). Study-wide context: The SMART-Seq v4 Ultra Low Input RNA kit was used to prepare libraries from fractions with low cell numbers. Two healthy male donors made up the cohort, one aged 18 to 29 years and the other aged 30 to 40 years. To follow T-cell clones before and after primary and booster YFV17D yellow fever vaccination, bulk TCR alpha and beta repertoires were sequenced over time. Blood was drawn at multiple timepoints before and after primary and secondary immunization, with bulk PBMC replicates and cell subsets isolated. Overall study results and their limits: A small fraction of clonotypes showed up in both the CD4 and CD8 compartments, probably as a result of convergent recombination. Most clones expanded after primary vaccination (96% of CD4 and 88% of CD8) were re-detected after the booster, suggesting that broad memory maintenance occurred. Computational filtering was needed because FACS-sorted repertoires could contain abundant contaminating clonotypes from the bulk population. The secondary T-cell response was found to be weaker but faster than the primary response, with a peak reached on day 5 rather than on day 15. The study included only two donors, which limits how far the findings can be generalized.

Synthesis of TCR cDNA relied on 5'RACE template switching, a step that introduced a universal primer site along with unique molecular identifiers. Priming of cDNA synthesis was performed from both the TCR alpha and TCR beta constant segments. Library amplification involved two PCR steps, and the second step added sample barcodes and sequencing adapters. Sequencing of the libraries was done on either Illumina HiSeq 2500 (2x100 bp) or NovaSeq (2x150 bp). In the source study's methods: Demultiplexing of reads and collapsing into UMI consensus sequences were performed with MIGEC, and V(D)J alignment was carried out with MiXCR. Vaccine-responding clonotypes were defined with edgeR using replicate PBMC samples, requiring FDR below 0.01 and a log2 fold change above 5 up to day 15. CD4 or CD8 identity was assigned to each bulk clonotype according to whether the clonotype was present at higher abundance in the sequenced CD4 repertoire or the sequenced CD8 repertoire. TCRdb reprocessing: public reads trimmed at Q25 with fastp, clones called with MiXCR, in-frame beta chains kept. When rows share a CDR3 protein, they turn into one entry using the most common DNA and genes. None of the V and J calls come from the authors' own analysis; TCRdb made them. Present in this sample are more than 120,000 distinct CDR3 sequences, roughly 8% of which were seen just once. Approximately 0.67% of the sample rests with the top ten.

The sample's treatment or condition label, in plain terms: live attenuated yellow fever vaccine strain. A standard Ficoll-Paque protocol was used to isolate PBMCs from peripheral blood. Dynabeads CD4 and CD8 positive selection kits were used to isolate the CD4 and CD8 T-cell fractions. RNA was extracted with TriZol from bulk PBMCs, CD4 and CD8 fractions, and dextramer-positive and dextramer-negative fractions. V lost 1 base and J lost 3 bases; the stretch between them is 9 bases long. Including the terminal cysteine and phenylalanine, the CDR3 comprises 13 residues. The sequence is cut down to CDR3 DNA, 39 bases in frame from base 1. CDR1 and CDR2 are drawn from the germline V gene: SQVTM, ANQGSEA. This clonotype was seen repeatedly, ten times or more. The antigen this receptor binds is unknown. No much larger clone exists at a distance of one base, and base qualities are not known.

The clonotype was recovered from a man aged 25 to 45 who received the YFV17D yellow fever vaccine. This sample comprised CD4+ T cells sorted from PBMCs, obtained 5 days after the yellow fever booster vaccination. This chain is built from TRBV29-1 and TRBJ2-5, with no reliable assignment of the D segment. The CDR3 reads CSVEAQDEETQYF. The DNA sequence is TGCAGCGTTGAAGCCCAGGACGAAGAGACCCAGTACTTC.